This T cell receptor beta chain derives from a study of CD8 T cells in ankylosing spondylitis. Study-wide results and caveats: Clones linked to disease were reported to show significant enrichment in matched ankylosing spondylitis synovial fluid. Apparently characteristic of ankylosing spondylitis blood was a TCR beta motif (about 8 highly homologous variants).

V was shortened by 6 bases and J by 4 bases, with 18 bases between the two germline ends. The CDR3 sequence is 14 residues long. Germline-derived CDR1 and CDR2 are SQVTM and ANQGSEA. TCRdb reprocessed the 5' RACE reads via MiXCR and lists one record per CDR3 protein. The sample lists roughly 230,000 distinct CDR3 sequences; about 10% were seen once. This clonotype was seen many times. No antigen is known for it. The TCR comes from a male donor with ankylosing spondylitis or in good health (not recorded which). The chain recombines TRBV29-1 with TRBJ1-1; no firm D call. Sample: blood, either unsorted or a sorted T cell fraction (not recorded which). For the CDR3, the DNA is TGCAGCGTCAAGGCGGAGGGTTGGGGCACTGAAGCTTTCTTT. Amino acids: CSVKAEGWGTEAFF.